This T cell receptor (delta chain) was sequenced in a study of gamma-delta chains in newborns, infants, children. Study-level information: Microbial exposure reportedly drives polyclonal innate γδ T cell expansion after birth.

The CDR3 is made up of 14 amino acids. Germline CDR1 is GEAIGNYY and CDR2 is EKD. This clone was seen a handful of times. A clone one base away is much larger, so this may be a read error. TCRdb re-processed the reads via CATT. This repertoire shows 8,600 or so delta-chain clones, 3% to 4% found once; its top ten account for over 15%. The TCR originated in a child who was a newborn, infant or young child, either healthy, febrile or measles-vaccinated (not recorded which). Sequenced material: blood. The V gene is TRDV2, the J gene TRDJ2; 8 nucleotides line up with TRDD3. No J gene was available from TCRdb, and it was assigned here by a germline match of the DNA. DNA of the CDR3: TGTGCCTGCGACACACTGGGGGCTTCAGCACAACTCTTCTTT. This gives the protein CACDTLGASAQLFF.